Following are 12 T cell receptor beta chains from one sample sequenced in a study of blood T cell repertoires in COVID-19 (TCRdb year 2020). The library was made by the immunoSEQ multiplex PCR assay. TCRdb carries this immuneACCESS record with in-frame sequences only. Its versions omit some clonotypes, under half of them owing to an unresolved V gene in the studies checked, with the rest unexplained. The sample contains just over 300,000 clones, 87% of them found a single time. The leading ten clones occupy 2% to 3% of the sample. Specimen: peripheral blood. The receptors originated from a man aged 18-30 years with active or convalescent COVID-19.

V is TRBV10-3 and J is TRBJ2-7, with 9 bases lining up with TRBD1. Trimming cost V 6 bases and J 4 bases; bases outside gene matches: 10. The germline V gene has CDR1 ENHRY and CDR2 SYGVKD. This CDR3 comprises 15 residues. The CDR3 region has the DNA TGTGCCATCAGCCTCGCGGGACAGGGTAATTACGAGCAGTACTTC. Translating it yields CAISLAGQGNYEQYF.

The chain has TRBV7-2 and TRBJ1-3; D remains ambiguous. Germline-derived CDR1 and CDR2 are SGHTA and FQGNSA. The CDR3 runs 15 residues. Trimming cost V 1 base and J 2 bases, with 9 bases left between them. In nucleotides, the CDR3 is TGTGCCAGCAGCTTAGATGCGGCTGCTGGAAACACCATATATTTT. As protein: CASSLDAAAGNTIYF.

The V gene is TRBV7-9, the J gene TRBJ2-7; 13 bases agree with TRBD2. Germline assignment: CDR1 SEHNR and CDR2 FQNEAQ (reference sequence). CDR3 length: 18 residues. Germline trimming cut 5 bases from V and 4 bases from J; bases unmatched to any gene: 14. The CDR3 protein is CASSIWPMGTSGAYEQYF. DNA of the CDR3: TGTGCCAGCAGCATATGGCCGATGGGGACTAGCGGGGCTTACGAGCAGTACTTC.

The chain joins TRBV6-1 to TRBJ2-7; D gene ambiguous. Per the germline V gene, CDR1 is MNHNS and CDR2 is SASEGT. The ends were cut back, 2 bases at V and 4 bases at J, with 15 bases in the middle. This CDR3 spans 15 amino acids. This CDR3 reads CASSEFDAGSYEQYF. CDR3 coding DNA: TGTGCCAGCAGTGAATTCGACGCCGGGTCTTACGAGCAGTACTTC.

The CDR3 DNA follows: TGTGCCAGCAGCTTAGGCAGGAACAATGAGCAGTTCTTC. Protein product: CASSLGRNNEQFF. This chain joins TRBV11-2 and TRBJ2-1; D call uncertain. Per germline, CDR1 SGHAT and CDR2 FQNNGV. The CDR3 covers 13 residues. Trimming pared 1 base from V and 5 bases from J, leaving 6 bases between.

The chain couples TRBV19 to TRBJ1-1; unclear D gene. This CDR3 comprises 12 residues. Germline V lookup: CDR1 LNHDA, CDR2 SQIVND (reference sequence). Trimming removed 3 bases at V and 10 bases at J, with 12 bases between. The DNA of the CDR3 is TGTGCCAGTAGTATCCCCCAGTCCCGAGCTTTCTTT. Its translation: CASSIPQSRAFF.

V and J are TRBV28 and TRBJ1-5, with TRBD1 identical over 12 bases. The CDR3 totals 16 residues. The germline V gene encodes CDR1 MDHEN and CDR2 SYDVKM. J was trimmed by 7 bases and V by 0 bases; bases with no gene match: 4. CDR3 residues: CASSLWGTGGDQPQHF. CDR3 bases: TGTGCCAGCAGTTTATGGGGGACAGGGGGCGACCAGCCCCAGCATTTT. Together with reference TRBV28 and TRBJ1-5, the CDR3 gives the full variable domain: DVKVTQSSRYLVKRTGEKVFLECVQDMDHENMFWYRQDPGLGLRLIYFSYDVKMKEKGDIPEGYSVSREKKERFSLILESASTNQTSMYLCASSLWGTGGDQPQHFGDGTRLSIL.

J is TRBJ2-7 and V is TRBV5-1; TRBD2 agrees at 10 bases. Trimming cost V 4 bases and J 7 bases; bases outside gene matches: 8. Germline V gene data show CDR1 as SGHRS and CDR2 as YFSETQ. The length of the CDR3 is 14 residues. Written as DNA, the CDR3 is TGCGCCAGCAGCCCGGCCAGCGGGGGGGGTGAGCAGTACTTC. Translating gives CASSPASGGGEQYF.

V is TRBV18 and J is TRBJ1-4; D possibly corresponds to TRBD1 (5 bases). The germline CDR1 and CDR2 sequences are KGHSH and LQKENI. Trimming left V 11 bases short and J 5 bases short, with 15 bases between. This CDR3 region has 13 residues. The CDR3 sequence: CASFDRQNEKLFF. The CDR3 DNA reads as TGTGCCTCCTTCGACAGACAAAATGAAAAACTGTTTTTT.

The gene calls are TRBV7-2 and TRBJ1-6; no clear D. This CDR3 has 14 residues. CDR1 and CDR2 (germline): SGHTA, FQGNSA. V shed 0 bases and J shed 10 bases, with 10 bases lying between them. CDR3: CASSLARNDSPLHF. CDR3 in DNA: TGTGCCAGCAGCTTAGCGAGGAACGACTCACCCCTCCACTTT.

The rearrangement joins TRBV24-1 to TRBJ2-2, with 10 bases fitting TRBD2. This CDR3 is built from 16 residues. V lost 7 bases and J lost 5; bases outside the gene matches: 9. Germline V gene lookup returns CDR1 KGHDR and CDR2 SFDVKD. CDR3 region: CATRPSGRAGTGELFF. The CDR3 nucleotides read TGTGCCACCAGACCGAGCGGGAGGGCTGGGACCGGGGAGCTGTTTTTT.

This clone was recorded a few times. V is TRBV19 and J is TRBJ2-7; 8 bases agree with TRBD1. V shed 7 bases, J shed 3 bases, and the junction held 11 bases outside the gene matches. Germline V gene lookup returns CDR1 LNHDA and CDR2 SQIVND (reference sequence). This CDR3 is 15 amino acids long. The CDR3 DNA is TGTGCCAGTACCCCCGACAGGGGAAAAAACTACGAGCAGTACTTC. It specifies CASTPDRGKNYEQYF. Filled out from reference TRBV19 and TRBJ2-7, the complete variable domain reads DGGITQSPKYLFRKEGQNVTLSCEQNLNHDAMYWYRQDPGQGLRLIYYSQIVNDFQKGDIAEGYSVSREKKESFPLTVTSAQKNPTAFYLCASTPDRGKNYEQYFGPGTRLTVT.